This T cell receptor beta chain originates from a study of radiotherapy plus CTLA-4 blockade in lung cancer. The CDR3 totals 15 residues. Trimming removed 0 bases at V and 3 bases at J, with 12 bases between. Germline V gives CDR1 SGHRS, CDR2 YFSETQ. Focal radiation plus CTLA-4 blockade with ipilimumab was administered to patients who had chemo-refractory metastatic non-small-cell lung cancer. Clones were sequenced by immunoSEQ multiplex PCR, and TCRdb holds only the in-frame ones, with some missing. Of 65,000 to 85,000 clones in the sample, around 69% were seen once. This TCR was sampled from a human donor with non-small cell lung cancer whose response to radiotherapy plus ipilimumab could not be evaluated. Some clones in this sample may be carry-over from other donors' samples. The starting material was peripheral blood, obtained from a patient treated with radiotherapy plus ipilimumab. V is TRBV5-1 and J is TRBJ1-1; possible D gene TRBD1, 5 bases. The CDR3 here is CASSLDGGGYTEAFF. The CDR3 region has the DNA TGCGCCAGCAGCTTGGACGGGGGGGGATACACTGAAGCTTTCTTT.